This entry describes one TCR beta chain. As yet, its antigen is unknown. The protocol was immunoSEQ multiplex PCR, while the TCRdb copy is restricted to in-frame clones and leaves out a portion. In the table there are roughly 92,000 clones, about 90% of which are singletons. Participants had chemo-refractory metastatic non-small-cell lung cancer and were treated with focal radiation plus ipilimumab CTLA-4 blockade. These data are taken from a study of radiotherapy plus CTLA-4 blockade in lung cancer. Study in general: Of all patients, around 18% responded objectively and approximately 30% showed disease control. Findings and limits, study-wide: There was expansion of tumor-derived TCR clones in blood after radiotherapy plus ipilimumab. Early blood T cell clone dynamics reportedly forecast response best, with interferon-beta.

CDR3 length: 14 residues. Trimming at V came to 2 bases and at J to 3 bases, leaving 1 base not matched to a gene. Germline CDR1 and CDR2: SGHRS and YFSETQ. This receptor was taken from a human donor with non-small cell lung cancer who had a partial response to radiotherapy plus ipilimumab. This chain uses TRBV5-1 with TRBJ2-7; TRBD1 matches 11 bases. Sequences were derived from peripheral blood, sampled from a patient treated with radiotherapy plus ipilimumab. CDR3 protein: CASSFGTGGYEQYV. DNA of the CDR3: TGCGCCAGCAGCTTTGGGACAGGGGGCTACGAGCAGTACGTC.